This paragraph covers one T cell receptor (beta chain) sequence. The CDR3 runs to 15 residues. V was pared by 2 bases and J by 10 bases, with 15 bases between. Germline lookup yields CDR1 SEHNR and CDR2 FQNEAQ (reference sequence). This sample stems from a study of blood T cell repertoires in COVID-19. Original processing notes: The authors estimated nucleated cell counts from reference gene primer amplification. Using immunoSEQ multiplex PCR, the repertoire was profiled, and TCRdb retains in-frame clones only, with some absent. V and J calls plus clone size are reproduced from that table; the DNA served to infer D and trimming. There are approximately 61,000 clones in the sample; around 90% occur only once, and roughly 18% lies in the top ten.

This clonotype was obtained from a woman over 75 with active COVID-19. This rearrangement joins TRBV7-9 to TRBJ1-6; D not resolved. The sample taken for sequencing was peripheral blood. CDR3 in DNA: TGTGCCAGCAGCTTAAGTGGCCTAATCGGGTCACCCCTCCACTTT. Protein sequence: CASSLSGLIGSPLHF.